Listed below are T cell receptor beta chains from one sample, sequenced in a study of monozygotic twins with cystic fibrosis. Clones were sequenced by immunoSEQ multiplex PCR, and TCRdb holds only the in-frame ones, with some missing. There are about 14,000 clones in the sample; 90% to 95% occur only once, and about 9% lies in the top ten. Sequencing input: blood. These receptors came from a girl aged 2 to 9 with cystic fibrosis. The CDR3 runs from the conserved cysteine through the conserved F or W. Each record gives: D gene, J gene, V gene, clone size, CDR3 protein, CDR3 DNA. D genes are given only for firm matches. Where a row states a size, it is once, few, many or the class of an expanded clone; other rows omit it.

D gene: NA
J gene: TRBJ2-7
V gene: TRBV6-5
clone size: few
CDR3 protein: CASSLSDASSYEQYF
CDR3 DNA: TGTGCCAGCAGTCTGTCGGACGCGAGCTCCTACGAGCAGTACTTC

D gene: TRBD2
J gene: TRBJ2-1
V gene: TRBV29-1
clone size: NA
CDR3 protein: CSVQPRLAVDNEQFF
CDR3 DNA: TGCAGCGTTCAACCAAGACTAGCGGTAGACAATGAGCAGTTCTTC

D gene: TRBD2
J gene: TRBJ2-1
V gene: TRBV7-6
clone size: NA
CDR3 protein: CASSLERRGLAGANEQFF
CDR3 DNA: TGTGCCAGCAGCTTAGAACGAAGGGGACTAGCGGGGGCTAATGAGCAGTTCTTC

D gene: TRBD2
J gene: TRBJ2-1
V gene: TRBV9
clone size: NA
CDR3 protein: CASSVRIFAGGHEQFF
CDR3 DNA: TGTGCCAGCAGCGTAAGGATTTTCGCGGGAGGACATGAGCAGTTCTTC

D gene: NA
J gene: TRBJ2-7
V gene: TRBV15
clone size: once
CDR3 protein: CATSKDKSSYEQYF
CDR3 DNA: TGTGCCACCAGCAAAGACAAGAGCTCCTACGAGCAGTACTTC

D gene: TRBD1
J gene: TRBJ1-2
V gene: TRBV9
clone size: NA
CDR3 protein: CASSVSGGYGYTF
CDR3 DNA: TGTGCCAGCAGCGTTTCAGGGGGATATGGCTACACCTTC

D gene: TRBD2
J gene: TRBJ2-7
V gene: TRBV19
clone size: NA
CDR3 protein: CASSITSGGGYEQYF
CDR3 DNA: TGTGCCAGTAGTATTACTAGCGGGGGTGGGTACGAGCAGTACTTC

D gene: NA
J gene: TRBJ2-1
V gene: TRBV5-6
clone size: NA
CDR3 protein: CASSPRGPSSYNEQFF
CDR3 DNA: TGTGCCAGCAGCCCTCGTGGACCGAGCTCCTACAATGAGCAGTTCTTC

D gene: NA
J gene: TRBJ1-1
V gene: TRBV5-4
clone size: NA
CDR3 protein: CASSLVEGTNTEAFF
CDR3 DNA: TGTGCCAGCAGCTTGGTGGAGGGAACAAACACTGAAGCTTTCTTT

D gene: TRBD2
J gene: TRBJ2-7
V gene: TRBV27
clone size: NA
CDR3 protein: CASSLLAGGTYEQYF
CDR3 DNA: TGTGCCAGCAGTTTACTAGCGGGAGGAACCTACGAGCAGTACTTC

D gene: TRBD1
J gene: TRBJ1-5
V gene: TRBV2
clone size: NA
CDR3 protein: CASTVGDRGNQPQHF
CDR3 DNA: TGTGCCAGCACCGTCGGGGACAGAGGCAATCAGCCCCAGCATTTT

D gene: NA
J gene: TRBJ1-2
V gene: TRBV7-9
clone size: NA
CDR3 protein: CASSLVRGNYGYTF
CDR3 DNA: TGTGCCAGCAGCTTAGTCCGGGGTAACTATGGCTACACCTTC

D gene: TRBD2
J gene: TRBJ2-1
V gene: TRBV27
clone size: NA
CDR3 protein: CASRPGTSGSNEQFF
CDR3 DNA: TGTGCCAGCAGACCGGGGACTAGCGGGAGCAATGAGCAGTTCTTC

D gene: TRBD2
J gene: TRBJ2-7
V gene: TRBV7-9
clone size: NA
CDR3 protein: CASSLGAGEYEQYF
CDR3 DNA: TGTGCCAGCAGCTTAGGAGCGGGAGAATACGAGCAGTACTTC

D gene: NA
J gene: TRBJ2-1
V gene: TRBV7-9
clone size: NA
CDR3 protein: CASSLAEVAYNEQFF
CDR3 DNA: TGTGCCAGCAGCTTAGCCGAGGTTGCATACAATGAGCAGTTCTTC

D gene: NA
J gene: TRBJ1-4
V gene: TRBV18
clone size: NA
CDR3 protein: CASSPQQGSREKLFF
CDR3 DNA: TGTGCCAGCTCACCCCAACAGGGTTCTCGGGAAAAACTGTTTTTT

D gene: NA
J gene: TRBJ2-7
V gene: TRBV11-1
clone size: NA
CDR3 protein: CASSLGWARGEQYF
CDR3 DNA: TGTGCCAGCAGCCTAGGGTGGGCTAGAGGCGAGCAGTACTTC

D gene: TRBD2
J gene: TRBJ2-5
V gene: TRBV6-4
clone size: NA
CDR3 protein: CASSDSDRLAGVKTETQYF
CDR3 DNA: TGTGCCAGCAGTGACTCCGATAGATTAGCGGGAGTCAAGACGGAGACCCAGTACTTC

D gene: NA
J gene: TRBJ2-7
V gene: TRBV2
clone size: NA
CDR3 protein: CASSEQGPTIEQYF
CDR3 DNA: TGTGCCAGCAGTGAACAGGGTCCAACTATCGAGCAGTACTTC

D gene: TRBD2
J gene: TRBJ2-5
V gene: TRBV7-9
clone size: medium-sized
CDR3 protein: CASSSTSGRRGETQYF
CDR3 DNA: TGTGCCAGCAGCTCGACTAGCGGGAGGAGGGGAGAGACCCAGTACTTC

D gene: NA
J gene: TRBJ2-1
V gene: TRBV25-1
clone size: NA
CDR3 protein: CASSEADAYNEQFF
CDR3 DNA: TGTGCCAGCAGTGAAGCAGACGCCTACAATGAGCAGTTCTTC

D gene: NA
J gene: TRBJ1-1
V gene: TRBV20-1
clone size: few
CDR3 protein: CSVETDTEAFF
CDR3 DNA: TGCAGTGTGGAAACCGACACTGAAGCTTTCTTT

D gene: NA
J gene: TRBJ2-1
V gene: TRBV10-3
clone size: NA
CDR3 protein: CATLGELSHEQFF
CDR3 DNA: TGTGCCACCCTTGGGGAGCTTAGCCATGAGCAGTTCTTC

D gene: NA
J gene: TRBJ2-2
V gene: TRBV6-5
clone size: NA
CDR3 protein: CASSYSAEYGELFF
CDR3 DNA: TGTGCCAGCAGTTACTCCGCGGAATACGGGGAGCTGTTTTTT

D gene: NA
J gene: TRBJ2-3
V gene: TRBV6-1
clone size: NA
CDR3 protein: CASSEAGFGGADTQYF
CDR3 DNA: TGTGCCAGCAGTGAAGCGGGGTTTGGGGGAGCAGATACGCAGTATTTT

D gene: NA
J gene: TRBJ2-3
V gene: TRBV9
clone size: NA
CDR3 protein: CASSVVERSTDTQYF
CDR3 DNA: TGTGCCAGCAGCGTAGTGGAGCGGAGCACAGATACGCAGTATTTT

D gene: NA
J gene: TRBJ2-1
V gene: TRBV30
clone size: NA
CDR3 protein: CAWSAGGSYNEQFF
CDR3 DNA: TGTGCCTGGAGTGCAGGGGGGTCCTACAATGAGCAGTTCTTC

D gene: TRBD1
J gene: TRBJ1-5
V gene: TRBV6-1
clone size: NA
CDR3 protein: CASSETGQGGQPQHF
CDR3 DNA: TGTGCCAGCAGTGAGACGGGACAGGGGGGTCAGCCCCAGCATTTT

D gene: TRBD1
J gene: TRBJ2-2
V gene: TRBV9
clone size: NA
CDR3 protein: CASSVEGQGLDTGELFF
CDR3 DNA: TGTGCCAGCAGCGTAGAGGGACAGGGGTTGGACACCGGGGAGCTGTTTTTT

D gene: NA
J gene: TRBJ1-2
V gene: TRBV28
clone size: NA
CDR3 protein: CASSFGVAYGYTF
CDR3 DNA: TGTGCCAGCAGTTTTGGGGTAGCCTATGGCTACACCTTC

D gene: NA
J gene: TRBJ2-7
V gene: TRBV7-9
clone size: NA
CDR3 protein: CASSLRGDRYEQYF
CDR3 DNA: TGTGCCAGCAGCTTACGCGGGGACCGCTACGAGCAGTACTTC

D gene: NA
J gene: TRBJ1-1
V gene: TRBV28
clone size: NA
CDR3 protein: CASRDSYTEAFF
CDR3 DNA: TGTGCCAGCAGAGACAGTTACACTGAAGCTTTCTTT

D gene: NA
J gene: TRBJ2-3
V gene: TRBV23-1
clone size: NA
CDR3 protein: CASSYPDTQYF
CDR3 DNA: TGCGCCAGCAGTTATCCAGATACGCAGTATTTT

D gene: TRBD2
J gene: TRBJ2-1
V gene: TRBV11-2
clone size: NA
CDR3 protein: CASSPQAGNEQFF
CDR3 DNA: TGTGCCAGCAGCCCACAAGCGGGAAATGAGCAGTTCTTC

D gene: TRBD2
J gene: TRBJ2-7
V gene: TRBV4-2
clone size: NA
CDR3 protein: CASSQVVGGPYEQYF
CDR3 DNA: TGTGCCAGCAGCCAAGTTGTGGGAGGGCCTTACGAGCAGTACTTC

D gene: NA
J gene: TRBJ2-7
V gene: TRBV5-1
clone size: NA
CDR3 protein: CASSPGLLTYYEQYF
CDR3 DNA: TGCGCCAGCAGCCCGGGACTCCTAACATACTACGAGCAGTACTTC

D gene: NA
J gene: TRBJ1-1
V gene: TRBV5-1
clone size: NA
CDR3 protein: CASSLSGANTEAFF
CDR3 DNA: TGCGCCAGCAGCTTATCGGGGGCGAACACTGAAGCTTTCTTT

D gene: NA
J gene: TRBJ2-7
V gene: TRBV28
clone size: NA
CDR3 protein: CASSLFAGFSYEQYF
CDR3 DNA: TGTGCCAGCAGTTTATTCGCGGGATTCTCCTACGAGCAGTACTTC

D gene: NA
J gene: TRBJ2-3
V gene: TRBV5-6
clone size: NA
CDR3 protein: CATPSRPGEKDTQYF
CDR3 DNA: TGTGCCACCCCAAGCCGTCCAGGGGAGAAAGATACGCAGTATTTT

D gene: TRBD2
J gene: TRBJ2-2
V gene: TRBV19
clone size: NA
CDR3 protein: CASSISPGTSGGRGLFF
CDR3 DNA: TGTGCCAGTAGTATATCCCCCGGGACTAGCGGAGGTCGAGGGCTGTTTTTT

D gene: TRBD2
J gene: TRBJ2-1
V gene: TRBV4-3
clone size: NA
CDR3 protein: CASSPGGSWGHNEQFF
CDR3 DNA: TGCGCCAGCAGCCCCGGGGGGAGTTGGGGCCACAATGAGCAGTTCTTC

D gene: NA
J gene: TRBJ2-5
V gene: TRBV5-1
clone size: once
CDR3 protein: CASSQTGRETQYF
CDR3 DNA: TGCGCCAGCAGCCAGACGGGACGGGAGACCCAGTACTTC

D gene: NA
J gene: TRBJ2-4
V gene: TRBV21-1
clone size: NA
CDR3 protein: CASSNRPPGVNIQYF
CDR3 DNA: TGTGCCAGCAGCAATCGCCCACCAGGGGTAAACATTCAGTACTTC

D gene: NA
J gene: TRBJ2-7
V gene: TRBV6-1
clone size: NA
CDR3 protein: CASSEPQPYEQYF
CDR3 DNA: TGTGCCAGCAGTGAACCCCAACCCTACGAGCAGTACTTC

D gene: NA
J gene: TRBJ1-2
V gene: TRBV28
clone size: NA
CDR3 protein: CASSDWRGGRPSGYTF
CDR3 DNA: TGTGCCAGCAGTGATTGGCGGGGGGGAAGACCATCCGGCTACACCTTC

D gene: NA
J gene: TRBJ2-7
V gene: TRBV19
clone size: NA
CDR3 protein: CASRLGGGGSLSYEQYF
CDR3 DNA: TGTGCCAGTAGATTAGGGGGCGGCGGGAGTCTCTCCTACGAGCAGTACTTC

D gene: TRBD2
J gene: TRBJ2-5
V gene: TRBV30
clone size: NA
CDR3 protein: CAVAPRLAGPPKYF
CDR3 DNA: TGTGCCGTGGCGCCAAGACTAGCGGGACCCCCCAAGTACTTC

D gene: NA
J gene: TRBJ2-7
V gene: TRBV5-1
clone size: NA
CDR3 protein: CASSFWETSGEQYF
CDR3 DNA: TGCGCCAGCAGCTTCTGGGAAACATCGGGCGAGCAGTACTTC

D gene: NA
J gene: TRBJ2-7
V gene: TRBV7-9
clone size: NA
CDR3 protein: CASSPPTPPYEQYF
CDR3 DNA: TGTGCCAGCAGCCCACCCACACCTCCCTACGAGCAGTACTTC

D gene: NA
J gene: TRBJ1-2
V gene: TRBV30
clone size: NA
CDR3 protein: CAWRTAGGYDGYTF
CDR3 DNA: TGTGCCTGGAGAACGGCCGGAGGGTACGATGGCTACACCTTC

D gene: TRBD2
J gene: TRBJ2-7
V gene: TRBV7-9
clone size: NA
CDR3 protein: CASQDWEGSEQYF
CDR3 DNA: TGTGCCAGCCAAGACTGGGAGGGGTCCGAGCAGTACTTC

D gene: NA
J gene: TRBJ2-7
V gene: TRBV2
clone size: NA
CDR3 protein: CASTQGATSKYEQYF
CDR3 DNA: TGTGCCAGCACCCAGGGGGCGACTAGCAAGTACGAGCAGTACTTC

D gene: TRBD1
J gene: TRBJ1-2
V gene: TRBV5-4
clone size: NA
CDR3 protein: CASSILQGSRDYGYTF
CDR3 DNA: TGTGCCAGCAGCATCCTACAGGGGTCCAGGGACTATGGCTACACCTTC

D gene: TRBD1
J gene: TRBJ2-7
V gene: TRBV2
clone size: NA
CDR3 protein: CASSVRTGVEQYF
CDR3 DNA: TGTGCCAGCAGTGTTAGGACAGGGGTCGAGCAGTACTTC

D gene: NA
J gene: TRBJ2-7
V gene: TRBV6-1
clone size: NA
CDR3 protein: CASSHRVSSYEQYF
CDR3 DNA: TGTGCCAGCAGTCACAGGGTTTCTTCCTACGAGCAGTACTTC

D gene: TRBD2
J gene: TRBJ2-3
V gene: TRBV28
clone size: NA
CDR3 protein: CASSSLAGGPSTDTQYF
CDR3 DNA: TGTGCCAGCAGTTCGCTGGCGGGAGGGCCCTCCACAGATACGCAGTATTTT

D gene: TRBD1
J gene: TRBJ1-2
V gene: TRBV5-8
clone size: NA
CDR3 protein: CASSLGTGILLYGYTF
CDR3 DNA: TGTGCCAGCAGCTTGGGGACAGGGATTCTACTCTATGGCTACACCTTC

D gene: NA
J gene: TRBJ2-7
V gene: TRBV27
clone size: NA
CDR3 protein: CASRDAYEQYF
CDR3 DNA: TGTGCCAGCCGGGACGCCTACGAGCAGTACTTC

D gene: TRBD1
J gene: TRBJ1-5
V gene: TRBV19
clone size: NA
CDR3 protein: CASTRLDRINQPQHF
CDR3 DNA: TGTGCCAGTACCCGGCTGGACAGGATCAATCAGCCCCAGCATTTT

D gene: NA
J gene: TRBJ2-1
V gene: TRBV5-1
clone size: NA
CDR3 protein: CASTRGVTPDEQFF
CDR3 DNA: TGCGCCAGCACCCGAGGGGTTACGCCCGATGAGCAGTTCTTC